Following are 13 T cell receptor beta chains from one sample sequenced in a study of PD-1 blockade in classical Hodgkin lymphoma. Every patient was affected by relapse after autologous stem cell transplantation, while exposure to brentuximab vedotin was not uniform. Measured with immunoSEQ multiplex PCR; TCRdb has only the in-frame clones, and not every one. The repertoire holds 35,000 to 40,000 clones, with 70% to 90% as singletons. The source was peripheral blood mononuclear cells (PBMCs), collected before the second cycle of nivolumab. These receptors were collected from a human donor with classical Hodgkin lymphoma.

The rearrangement links TRBV19 to TRBJ1-3; D ambiguous. The germline V and J ends were trimmed by 3 bases and 0 bases, with 9 bases remaining between them. CDR1 and CDR2 (germline): LNHDA, SQIVND (reference sequence). The CDR3 totals 15 residues. The DNA for the CDR3 is TGTGCCAGTAGTATTGGGCAGATCTCTGGAAACACCATATATTTT. Translated: CASSIGQISGNTIYF.

The chain links TRBV6-5 to TRBJ1-1; D may be TRBD1 (6 bases). CDR1 and CDR2 from the germline V gene are MNHEY and SVGAGI. The length of the CDR3 is 15 residues. V dropped 6 bases and J dropped 5 bases, with 19 bases sitting between them. Here the CDR3 reads CASSWQGSWGTEAFF. The CDR3 DNA sequence: TGTGCCAGCAGCTGGCAGGGGAGTTGGGGAACTGAAGCTTTCTTT.

The J gene is TRBJ2-2, the V gene TRBV5-1; 8 nucleotides agree with TRBD1. This CDR3 comprises 15 residues. The V gene's germline CDR1 is SGHRS and CDR2 YFSETQ. The V gene end was trimmed by 5 bases and the J gene end by 5 bases; junction bases not matched to a gene: 8. The CDR3 here is CASRPGGIRTGELFF. CDR3 sequence (DNA): TGCGCCAGCAGACCAGGGGGCATTAGGACCGGGGAGCTGTTTTTT.

The CDR3 bases are TGTGCCAGCAGTCCAACCCTCGTCAATGAGCAGTTCTTC. Translated: CASSPTLVNEQFF. This sequence joins TRBV25-1 and TRBJ2-1; D ambiguous. V was pared by 5 bases and J by 6 bases, with 11 bases between. CDR1 and CDR2 (germline): MGHDK, SYGVNS. CDR3 length: 13 amino acids.

CDR3 sequence reads: CASSYTGRSYEQYF. The CDR3, as DNA: TGTGCCAGCAGCTATACAGGCCGCTCCTACGAGCAGTACTTC. This chain joins TRBV11-2 and TRBJ2-7; maybe TRBD1 (5 bases). The V end was cut by 4 bases, the J end by 0 bases, with 10 bases between. CDR3 size: 14 residues. Looked up from germline, CDR1 is SGHAT and CDR2 is FQNNGV. The variable domain in full, completed from reference TRBV11-2 and TRBJ2-7, reads EAGVAQSPRYKIIEKRQSVAFWCNPISGHATLYWYQQILGQGPKLLIQFQNNGVVDDSQLPKDRFSAERLKGVDSTLKIQPAKLEDSAVYLCASSYTGRSYEQYFGPGTRLTVT.

This clone has a handful of counts. The rearrangement links TRBV13 to TRBJ2-3, with 10 bases fitting TRBD2. V trimming: 5 bases; J trimming: 0 bases; junction bases outside the gene matches: 2. This CDR3 region has 15 residues. Germline assignment: CDR1 PRHDT and CDR2 FYEKMQ (reference sequence). The CDR3 region is CASSPTSGSTDTQYF. In DNA, the CDR3 is TGTGCCAGCAGCCCGACTAGCGGGAGCACAGATACGCAGTATTTT.

This chain connects TRBV5-1 to TRBJ2-7, with 11 bases matching TRBD1. The CDR3 has 15 amino acids. Trimming took 3 bases from V and 2 from J; bases not matched to a gene: 4. Germline V gene lookup returns CDR1 SGHRS and CDR2 YFSETQ. This chain's CDR3 is CASSWTGQGAYEQYF. Here the CDR3 DNA reads TGCGCCAGCAGCTGGACGGGACAGGGGGCCTACGAGCAGTACTTC.

V is TRBV19 and J is TRBJ2-2; 9 bases align to TRBD2. CDR1 LNHDA and CDR2 SQIVND come from the germline V gene (reference sequence). V shed 4 bases and J 0 bases; nucleotides not matched to a gene: 9. The CDR3 has 18 residues. The CDR3 DNA sequence: TGTGCCAGTAGTAGAAGCGGGAGGCCTCGGACGAACACCGGGGAGCTGTTTTTT. Protein product: CASSRSGRPRTNTGELFF.

J is TRBJ2-7 and V is TRBV5-4, with TRBD2 matching over 11 bases. The CDR3 length is 16 residues. The germline CDR1 and CDR2 sequences are SGHNT and YYREEE (reference sequence). The J segment lost 4 bases and the V segment lost 2 bases, leaving 8 bases of the junction unmatched. CDR3 DNA: TGTGCCAGCAGCTTCGCGGGCGGGACTAGCGGTTACGAGCAGTACTTC. Protein sequence: CASSFAGGTSGYEQYF.

The chain uses TRBV29-1 and TRBJ2-1, with 8 bases identical to TRBD1. The CDR3 is 12 amino acids. With 7 bases clipped from V and 8 bases from J, the junction kept 7 bases outside the gene matches. Germline loops: CDR1 SQVTM, CDR2 ANQGSEA. The CDR3 DNA reads TGCAGCGACGGGACAGGCCTTCATGAGCAGTTCTTC. This translates into CSDGTGLHEQFF.

This sequence joins TRBV9 and TRBJ2-5, with TRBD2 identical over 11 bases. Germline CDR1 reads SGDLS; CDR2 reads YYNGEE. The CDR3 runs 17 residues. J lost 5 bases, V lost 0 bases, and 9 bases had no gene match. CDR3 region: CASSVALSGRGRETQYF. The CDR3 nucleotides read TGTGCCAGCAGCGTAGCCCTTAGCGGGAGGGGCAGGGAGACCCAGTACTTC.

The V and J genes are TRBV19 and TRBJ1-1, with D possibly TRBD1 on 5 matching bases. V gave up 5 bases and J gave up 0 bases, with 10 bases separating them. Germline V gene data show CDR1 as LNHDA and CDR2 as SQIVND (reference sequence). The CDR3 totals 14 residues. DNA of the CDR3: TGTGCCAGTAGTTGGGCCAGGGTGAACACTGAAGCTTTCTTT. This sequence encodes CASSWARVNTEAFF.

V is TRBV11-2 and J is TRBJ2-1; maybe TRBD2 (6 bases). V was trimmed by 6 bases and J by 6 bases, leaving 9 bases between them. The CDR3 has 12 residues. Per germline, CDR1 SGHAT and CDR2 FQNNGV. CDR3 region: CASSSLANEQFF. The CDR3 coding sequence is TGTGCCAGCAGTTCACTAGCCAATGAGCAGTTCTTC.